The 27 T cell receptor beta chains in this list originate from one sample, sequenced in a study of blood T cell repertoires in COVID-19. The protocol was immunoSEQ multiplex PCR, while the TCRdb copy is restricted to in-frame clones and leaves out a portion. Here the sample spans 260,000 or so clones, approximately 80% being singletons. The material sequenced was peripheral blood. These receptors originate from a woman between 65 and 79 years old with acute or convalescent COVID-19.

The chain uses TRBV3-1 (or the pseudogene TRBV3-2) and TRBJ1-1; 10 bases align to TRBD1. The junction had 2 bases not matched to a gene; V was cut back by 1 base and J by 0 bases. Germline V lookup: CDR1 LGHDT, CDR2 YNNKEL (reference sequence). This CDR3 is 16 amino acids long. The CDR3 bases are TGTGCCAGCAGCCAAGTGGACAGGGGGATGAACACTGAAGCTTTCTTT. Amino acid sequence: CASSQVDRGMNTEAFF.

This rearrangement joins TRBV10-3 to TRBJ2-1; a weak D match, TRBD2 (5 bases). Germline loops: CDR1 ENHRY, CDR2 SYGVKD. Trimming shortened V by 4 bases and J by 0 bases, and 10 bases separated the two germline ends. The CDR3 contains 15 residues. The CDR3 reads CAISGGENSYNEQFF. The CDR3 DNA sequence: TGTGCCATCAGTGGGGGAGAAAACTCCTACAATGAGCAGTTCTTC.

The CDR3 DNA reads as TGTGCCAGTAGTGTATCTCCCTCGGTAGATACGCAGTATTTT. Protein: CASSVSPSVDTQYF. The J gene is TRBJ2-3, the V gene TRBV19; D call uncertain. Germline assignment: CDR1 LNHDA and CDR2 SQIVND (reference sequence). The length of the CDR3 is 14 residues. V gave up 5 bases and J gave up 5 bases, with 14 bases separating them. Looking up the rest from reference TRBV19 and TRBJ2-3 gives the full variable domain: DGGITQSPKYLFRKEGQNVTLSCEQNLNHDAMYWYRQDPGQGLRLIYYSQIVNDFQKGDIAEGYSVSREKKESFPLTVTSAQKNPTAFYLCASSVSPSVDTQYFGPGTRLTVL.

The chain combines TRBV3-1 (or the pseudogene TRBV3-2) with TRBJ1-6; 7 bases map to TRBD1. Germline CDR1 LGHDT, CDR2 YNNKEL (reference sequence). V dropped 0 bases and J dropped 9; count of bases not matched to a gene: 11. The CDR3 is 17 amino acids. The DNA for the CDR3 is TGTGCCAGCAGCCAAGAGGGTTCAGGGGGAAGGGGTTCACCCCTCCACTTT. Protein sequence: CASSQEGSGGRGSPLHF.

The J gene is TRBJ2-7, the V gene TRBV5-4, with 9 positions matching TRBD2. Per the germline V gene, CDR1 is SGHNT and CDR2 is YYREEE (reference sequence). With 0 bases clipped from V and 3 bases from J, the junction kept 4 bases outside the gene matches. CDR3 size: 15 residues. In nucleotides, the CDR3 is TGTGCCAGCAGCTTGGGGCTAGCGGGGCTCTACGAGCAGTACTTC. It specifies CASSLGLAGLYEQYF.

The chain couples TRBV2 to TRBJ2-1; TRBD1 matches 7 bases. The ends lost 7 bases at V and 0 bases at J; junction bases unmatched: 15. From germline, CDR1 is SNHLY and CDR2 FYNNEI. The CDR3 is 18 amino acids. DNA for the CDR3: TGTGCCAGCAACCGACAAGGACAGGAGGTGAACTCCTACAATGAGCAGTTCTTC. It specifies CASNRQGQEVNSYNEQFF.

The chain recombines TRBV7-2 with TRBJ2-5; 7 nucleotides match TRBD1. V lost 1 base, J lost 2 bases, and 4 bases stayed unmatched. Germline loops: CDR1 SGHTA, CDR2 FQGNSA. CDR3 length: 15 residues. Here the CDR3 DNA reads TGTGCCAGCAGCTTAGGTAACAGGGGACAAGAGACCCAGTACTTC. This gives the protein CASSLGNRGQETQYF.

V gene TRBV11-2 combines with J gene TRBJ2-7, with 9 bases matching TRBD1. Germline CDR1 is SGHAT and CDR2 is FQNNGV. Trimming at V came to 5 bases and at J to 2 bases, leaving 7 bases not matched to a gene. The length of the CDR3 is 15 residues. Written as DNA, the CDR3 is TGTGCCAGCAGCCAAGACAGGGGGTTAGCCTACGAGCAGTACTTC. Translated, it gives CASSQDRGLAYEQYF.

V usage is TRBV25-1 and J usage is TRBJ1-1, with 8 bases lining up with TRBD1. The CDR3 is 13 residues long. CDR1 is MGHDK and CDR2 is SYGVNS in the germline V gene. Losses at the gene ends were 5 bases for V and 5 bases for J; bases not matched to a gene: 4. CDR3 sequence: CASSSTGGTEAFF. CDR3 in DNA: TGTGCCAGCAGTAGTACAGGGGGGACTGAAGCTTTCTTT.

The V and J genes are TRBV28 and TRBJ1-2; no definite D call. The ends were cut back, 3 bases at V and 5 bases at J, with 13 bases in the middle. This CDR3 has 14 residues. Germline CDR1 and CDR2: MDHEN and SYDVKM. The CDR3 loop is CASSLVRSPYGYTF. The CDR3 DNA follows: TGTGCCAGCAGTTTGGTCAGATCGCCGTATGGCTACACCTTC.

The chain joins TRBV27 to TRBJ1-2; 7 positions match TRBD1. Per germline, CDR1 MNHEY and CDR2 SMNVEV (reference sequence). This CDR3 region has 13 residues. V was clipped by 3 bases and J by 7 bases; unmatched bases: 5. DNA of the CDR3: TGTGCCAGCAGTTTTGAGGGGGCGGGTGGCTACACCTTC. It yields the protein CASSFEGAGGYTF.

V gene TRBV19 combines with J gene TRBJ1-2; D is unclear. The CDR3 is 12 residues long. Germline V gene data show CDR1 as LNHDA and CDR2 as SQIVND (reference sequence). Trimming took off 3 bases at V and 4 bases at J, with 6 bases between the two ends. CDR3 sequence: CASSIEGYGYTF. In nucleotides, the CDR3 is TGTGCCAGTAGTATCGAGGGCTATGGCTACACCTTC. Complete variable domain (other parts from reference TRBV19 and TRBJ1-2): DGGITQSPKYLFRKEGQNVTLSCEQNLNHDAMYWYRQDPGQGLRLIYYSQIVNDFQKGDIAEGYSVSREKKESFPLTVTSAQKNPTAFYLCASSIEGYGYTFGSGTRLTVV.

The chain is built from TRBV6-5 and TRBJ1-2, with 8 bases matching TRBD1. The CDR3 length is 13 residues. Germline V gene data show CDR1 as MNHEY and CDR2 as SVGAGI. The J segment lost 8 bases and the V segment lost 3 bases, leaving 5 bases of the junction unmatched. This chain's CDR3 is CASSYRDRGGYTF. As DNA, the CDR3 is TGTGCCAGCAGTTATAGAGACAGGGGCGGCTACACCTTC.

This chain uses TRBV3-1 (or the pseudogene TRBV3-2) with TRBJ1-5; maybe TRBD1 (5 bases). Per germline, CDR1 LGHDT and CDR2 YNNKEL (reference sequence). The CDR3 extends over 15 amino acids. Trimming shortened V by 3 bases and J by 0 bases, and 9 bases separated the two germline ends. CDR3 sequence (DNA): TGTGCCAGCAGCCAGCAGGGTTATAGCAATCAGCCCCAGCATTTT. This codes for CASSQQGYSNQPQHF.

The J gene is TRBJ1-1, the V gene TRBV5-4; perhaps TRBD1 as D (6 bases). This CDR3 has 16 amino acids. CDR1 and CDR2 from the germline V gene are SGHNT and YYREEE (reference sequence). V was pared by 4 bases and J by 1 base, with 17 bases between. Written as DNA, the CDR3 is TGTGCCAGCAGCGGGGGCCTGGTGGCTCGGAACACTGAAGCTTTCTTT. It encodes CASSGGLVARNTEAFF.

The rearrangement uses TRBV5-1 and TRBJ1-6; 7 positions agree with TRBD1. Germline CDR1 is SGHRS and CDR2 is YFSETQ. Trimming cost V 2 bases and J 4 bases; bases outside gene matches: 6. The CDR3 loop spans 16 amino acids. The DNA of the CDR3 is TGCGCCAGCAGCTTCGGAGGGGGCGGATATAATTCACCCCTCCACTTT. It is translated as CASSFGGGGYNSPLHF.

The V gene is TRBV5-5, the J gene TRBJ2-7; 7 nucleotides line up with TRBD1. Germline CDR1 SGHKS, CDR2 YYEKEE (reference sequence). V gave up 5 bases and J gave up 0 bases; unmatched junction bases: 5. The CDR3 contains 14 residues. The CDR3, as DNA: TGTGCCAGCAGAAGACAGGGAAGCTCCTACGAGCAGTACTTC. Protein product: CASRRQGSSYEQYF.

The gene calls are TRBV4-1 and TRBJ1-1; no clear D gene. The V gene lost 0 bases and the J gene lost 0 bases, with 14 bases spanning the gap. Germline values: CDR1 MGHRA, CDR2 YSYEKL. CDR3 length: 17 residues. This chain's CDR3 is CASSQDRRVGMNTEAFF. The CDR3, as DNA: TGCGCCAGCAGCCAAGATAGGAGGGTCGGAATGAACACTGAAGCTTTCTTT.

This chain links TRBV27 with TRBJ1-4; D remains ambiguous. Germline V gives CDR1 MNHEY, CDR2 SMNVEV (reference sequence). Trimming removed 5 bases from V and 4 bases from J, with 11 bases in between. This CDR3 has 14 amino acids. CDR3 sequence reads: CASSRLLGNEKLFF. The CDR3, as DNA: TGTGCCAGCAGTCGACTGCTTGGTAATGAAAAACTGTTTTTT.

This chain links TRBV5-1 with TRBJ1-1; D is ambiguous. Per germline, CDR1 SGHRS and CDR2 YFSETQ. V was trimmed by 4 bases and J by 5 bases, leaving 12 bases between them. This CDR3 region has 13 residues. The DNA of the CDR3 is TGCGCCAGCAGCGCGGGCCCTGGGACTGAAGCTTTCTTT. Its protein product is CASSAGPGTEAFF.

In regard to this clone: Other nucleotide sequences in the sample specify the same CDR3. CDR3 in DNA: TGCGCCAGCAGGGACAGCATGAACACTGAAGCTTTCTTT. Translated, it gives CASRDSMNTEAFF. V usage is TRBV10-2 and J usage is TRBJ1-1, with D possibly being TRBD1 (6 bases). In germline, CDR1 is WSHSY, CDR2 SAAADI. V was trimmed by 6 bases and J by 0 bases, leaving 8 bases between them. The CDR3 consists of 13 residues.

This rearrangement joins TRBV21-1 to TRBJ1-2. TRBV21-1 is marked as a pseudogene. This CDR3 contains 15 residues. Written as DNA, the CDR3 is TGTGCCAGCAGCAAGTGGTATCGAGGGAACTATGGCTACACCTTC. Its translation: CASSKWYRGNYGYTF.

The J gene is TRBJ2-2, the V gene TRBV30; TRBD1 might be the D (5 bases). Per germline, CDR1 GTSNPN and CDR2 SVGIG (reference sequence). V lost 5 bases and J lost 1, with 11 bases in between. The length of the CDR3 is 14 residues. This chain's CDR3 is CAWSPGQNTGELFF. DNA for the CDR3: TGTGCCTGGTCCCCAGGGCAGAACACCGGGGAGCTGTTTTTT.

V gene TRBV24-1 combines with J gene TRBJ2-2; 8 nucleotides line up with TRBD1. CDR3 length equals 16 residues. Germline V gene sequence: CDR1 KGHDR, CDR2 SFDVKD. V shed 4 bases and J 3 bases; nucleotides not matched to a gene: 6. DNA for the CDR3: TGTGCCACCAGTGACCCTGGACAGGGCGACACCGGGGAGCTGTTTTTT. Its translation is CATSDPGQGDTGELFF.

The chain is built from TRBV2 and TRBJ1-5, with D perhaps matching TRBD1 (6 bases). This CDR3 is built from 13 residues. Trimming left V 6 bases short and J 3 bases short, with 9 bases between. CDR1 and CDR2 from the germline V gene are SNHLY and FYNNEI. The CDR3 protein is CASRQGINQPQHF. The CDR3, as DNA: TGTGCCAGCAGACAGGGCATCAATCAGCCCCAGCATTTT.

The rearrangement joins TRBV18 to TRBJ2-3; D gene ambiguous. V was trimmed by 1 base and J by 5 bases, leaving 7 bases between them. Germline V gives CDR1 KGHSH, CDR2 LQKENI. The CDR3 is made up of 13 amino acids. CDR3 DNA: TGTGCCAGCTCACCACTATCGGGAGATACGCAGTATTTT. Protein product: CASSPLSGDTQYF.

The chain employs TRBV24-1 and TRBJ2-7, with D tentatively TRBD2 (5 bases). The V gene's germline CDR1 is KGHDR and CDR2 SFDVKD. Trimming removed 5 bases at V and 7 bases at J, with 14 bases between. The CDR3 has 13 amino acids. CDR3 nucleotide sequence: TGTGCCACCAGTGGGGCTTATTCGGGAGAGCAGTACTTC. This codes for CATSGAYSGEQYF.